Presented here are 12 T cell receptor beta chains from one specimen sequenced in a study of blood T cell repertoires in COVID-19 (dated by TCRdb to about 2020). Library generation was performed with the immunoSEQ multiplex PCR assay. The clones in this table, taken by TCRdb from immuneACCESS, are in-frame only. Not every clone is retained; where verified, under half of the shortfall comes from an unresolved V gene, and the cause of the rest is unknown. For this sample the table gives 90,000 to 150,000 clones, of which 85% were detected only once. The top ten clonotypes cover approximately 10% of the sample. Material for sequencing was peripheral blood. These receptors all stem from a man older than 75 with acute or convalescent COVID-19.

This clone was observed a handful of times. Other nucleotide sequences in the sample specify the same CDR3. V is TRBV19 and J is TRBJ1-2; 8 positions match TRBD1. This CDR3 contains 14 residues. The junction had 5 bases not matched to a gene; V was cut back by 4 bases and J by 4 bases. Germline V lookup: CDR1 LNHDA, CDR2 SQIVND (reference sequence). The CDR3 sequence is CASSTPGQGYGYTF. CDR3 bases: TGTGCCAGTAGTACCCCCGGACAGGGCTATGGCTACACCTTC.

This clone has just a few counts. This chain uses TRBV6-5 with TRBJ2-1; D gene unclear. Germline CDR1 MNHEY, CDR2 SVGAGI. The CDR3 is made up of 15 amino acids. V dropped 6 bases and J dropped 2 bases, with 14 bases sitting between them. The CDR3 is CASSRGTITYNEQFF. The CDR3 DNA reads TGTGCCAGCAGCCGAGGAACCATAACCTACAATGAGCAGTTCTTC.

The chain combines TRBV5-1 with TRBJ1-1; D not resolved. V gave up 2 bases and J gave up 1 base, with 12 bases separating them. This CDR3 is 15 amino acids long. Germline CDR1 is SGHRS and CDR2 is YFSETQ. The CDR3 DNA reads as TGCGCCAGCAGCTTCACATCTGCAGAGAACACTGAAGCTTTCTTT. Its protein product is CASSFTSAENTEAFF. Complete variable domain (other parts from reference TRBV5-1 and TRBJ1-1): KAGVTQTPRYLIKTRGQQVTLSCSPISGHRSVSWYQQTPGQGLQFLFEYFSETQRNKGNFPGRFSGRQFSNSRSEMNVSTLELGDSALYLCASSFTSAENTEAFFGQGTRLTVV.

This rearrangement joins TRBV30 to TRBJ1-6; tentative D call: TRBD1 (6 bases). The CDR3 spans 16 residues. V lost 8 bases, J lost 0 bases, and 17 bases lay in between. In germline, CDR1 is GTSNPN, CDR2 SVGIG (reference sequence). The CDR3 protein is CALRGGLSSYNSPLHF. CDR3 bases: TGTGCCCTTAGAGGGGGATTGAGCTCCTATAATTCACCCCTCCACTTT.

This sequence joins TRBV3-1 (or the pseudogene TRBV3-2) and TRBJ2-7, with D perhaps TRBD2 (6 bases). This CDR3 is 14 amino acids long. V lost 1 base and J lost 6, with 13 bases in between. Germline lookup yields CDR1 LGHDT and CDR2 YNNKEL (reference sequence). The CDR3 DNA sequence: TGTGCCAGCAGCCAAGTCGGAGGGCTTGGCGAGCAGTACTTC. Encoded protein: CASSQVGGLGEQYF.

The V call is TRBV15, the J call TRBJ1-4; tentative D call: TRBD1 (5 bases). This CDR3 has 16 residues. CDR1 is LNHNV, CDR2 YYDKDF, per germline (reference sequence). Trimming removed 5 bases from V and 5 bases from J, with 18 bases in between. The DNA of the CDR3 is TGTGCCACCAGCCGCTCCCCAGGGCTGTCGAATGAAAAACTGTTTTTT. This translates into CATSRSPGLSNEKLFF.

This rearrangement joins TRBV29-1 to TRBJ2-5; D is possibly TRBD2 (6 bases). Trimming pared 3 bases from V and 3 bases from J, leaving 11 bases between. Germline CDR1 reads SQVTM; CDR2 reads ANQGSEA. There are 13 residues in the CDR3. Here the CDR3 reads CSVDRGGKETQYF. CDR3 bases: TGCAGCGTTGACCGGGGCGGGAAAGAGACCCAGTACTTC.

This clone was seen a single time. The V gene is TRBV10-3, the J gene TRBJ1-2; 9 bases fit TRBD1. Germline trimming cut 6 bases from V and 6 bases from J; bases unmatched to any gene: 8. The CDR3 spans 14 residues. CDR1 and CDR2 (germline): ENHRY, SYGVKD. The CDR3 is CAISVTGGADGYTF. The CDR3 nucleotides are TGTGCCATCAGCGTAACAGGGGGCGCGGATGGCTACACCTTC.

The chain joins TRBV28 to TRBJ1-2; TRBD1 aligns across 9 bases. After removal of 5 bases from V and 7 bases from J, the junction contained 11 bases not matched to a gene. Germline V lookup: CDR1 MDHEN, CDR2 SYDVKM. The CDR3 runs 15 residues. The DNA for the CDR3 is TGTGCCAGCAGTCTGGAGGACAGGGGACGACTTGGCTACACCTTC. Its translation is CASSLEDRGRLGYTF.

This chain uses TRBV5-6 with TRBJ2-2, with D possibly being TRBD2 (6 bases). The CDR3 spans 13 residues. CDR1 and CDR2 from the germline V gene are SGHDT and YYEEEE. Trimming cost V 5 bases and J 4 bases, with 9 bases left between them. This CDR3 is CASRPAGTGELFF. The CDR3 DNA sequence: TGTGCCAGCAGGCCAGCGGGCACCGGGGAGCTGTTTTTT.

This rearrangement joins TRBV4-2 to TRBJ2-4; D ambiguous. Germline loops: CDR1 LGHNA, CDR2 YNFKEQ. This CDR3 is built from 15 residues. The ends were cut back, 0 bases at V and 9 bases at J, with 15 bases in the middle. The CDR3 protein is CASSQDGTRLGIQYF. The CDR3 DNA reads as TGTGCCAGCAGCCAAGATGGTACCCGGCTAGGCATTCAGTACTTC.

This rearrangement joins TRBV19 to TRBJ2-7, with 8 bases matching TRBD1. The V and J ends lost 7 bases and 7 bases, in that order; junction bases with no gene match: 9. The CDR3 sequence is 13 residues long. The germline V gene encodes CDR1 LNHDA and CDR2 SQIVND (reference sequence). The CDR3 region has the DNA TGTGCCAGTACCCGACAGGGGTCTGGGGAGCAGTACTTC. Residues: CASTRQGSGEQYF.